This record concerns one TCR beta chain sequence. This record belongs to a study of monozygotic twins with inflammatory bowel disease. The CDR3 loop spans 15 amino acids. Germline V gives CDR1 LGHNA, CDR2 YNFKEQ. UMIs that included a 6-nucleotide sample barcode were added by template switching, which took place during cDNA synthesis. TCRdb re-called the 5' RACE reads and shows each CDR3 protein once, DNA omitted. This sample carries about 450,000 distinct CDR3 sequences, with 2% to 2.5% going to the ten biggest clones. This sequence originates from a human donor with ulcerative colitis or Crohn's disease, or a healthy co-twin of an affected twin (not recorded which). The rearrangement uses TRBV4-2 and TRBJ2-3. The specimen sequenced was blood. CDR3 in amino acids: CASSQELDATDTQYF.